This T cell receptor (beta chain) derives from a study of blood T cell repertoires in COVID-19. Study context: The study drew acute and convalescent COVID-19 samples from the United States, Italy and Spain.

Grouping used clinical history reported by participants in a survey and questionnaire. In Cohort 3, a recovered donor had either two negative PCRs, clearance, or symptom resolution. Assay used: immunoSEQ multiplex PCR; TCRdb lists only in-frame clones, some missing. The sample lists about 290,000 clones, about nine tenths occurring once. From germline, CDR1 is SGHTA and CDR2 FQGNSA. V lost 6 bases to trimming and J lost 5 bases, with 16 bases between them. This CDR3 has 15 amino acids. The source of this sequence is a woman aged 35 to 49 who had recovered from COVID-19. The chain is built from TRBV7-2 and TRBJ1-4; weak D call: TRBD1 (5 bases). The source material was PBMCs or T cells enriched from blood (not recorded which). CDR3 sequence reads: CASSVVGNRNEKLFF. The CDR3 region has the DNA TGTGCCAGCAGTGTTGTGGGGAACAGGAATGAAAAACTGTTTTTT.